A selection of T cell receptor beta chains follows, all from one sample in a study of T cell changes during pregnancy in multiple sclerosis. This table comes from immunoSEQ multiplex PCR, and its TCRdb copy is limited to in-frame clones, with some not included. The table includes about 83,000 clones, 90% to 95% detected once. Sequencing was performed on peripheral blood, taken in the second trimester of pregnancy. The receptors were gathered from a female donor with multiple sclerosis, enrolled in a pregnancy study. Both conserved end residues are part of each CDR3. A D gene is named only where the DNA matches it firmly.

v_gene,d_gene,j_gene,CDR3aa,CDR3nt
TRBV7-3,TRBD1,TRBJ2-7,CASSLRGQLSYEQYF,TGTGCCAGCAGCTTAAGGGGACAGCTATCCTACGAGCAGTACTTC
TRBV5-1,TRBD2,TRBJ2-5,CASSTSSGRLQETQYF,TGCGCCAGCAGCACCTCTAGCGGGAGACTTCAAGAGACCCAGTACTTC
TRBV4-1,.,TRBJ2-1,CASSQVASADYDEQFF,TGCGCCAGCAGCCAAGTTGCTAGCGCGGATTACGATGAGCAGTTCTTC
TRBV5-1,.,TRBJ1-4,CASSVQGKGEKLFF,TGCGCCAGCAGCGTCCAGGGGAAAGGGGAAAAACTGTTTTTT
TRBV18,.,TRBJ2-2,CASSVKQGTGELFF,TGTGCCAGCTCGGTCAAACAGGGAACCGGGGAGCTGTTTTTT
TRBV27,TRBD2,TRBJ2-7,CASSYSGGRVLYEQYF,TGTGCCAGCAGTTACTCGGGGGGACGGGTGCTCTACGAGCAGTACTTC
TRBV25-1,.,TRBJ2-2,CASSEAGTGELFF,TGTGCCAGCAGTGAAGCAGGCACCGGGGAGCTGTTTTTT
TRBV7-2,TRBD2,TRBJ2-3,CASIGLGGISDTQYF,TGTGCCAGCATTGGGTTGGGGGGGATCTCAGATACGCAGTATTTT
TRBV5-6,.,TRBJ2-7,CASSLTYSYEQYF,TGTGCCAGCAGCTTGACCTACTCCTACGAGCAGTACTTC
TRBV18,TRBD1,TRBJ1-1,CASSPLPGQGAPEAFF,TGTGCCAGCTCACCTTTACCGGGACAGGGGGCTCCTGAAGCTTTCTTT
TRBV18,.,TRBJ1-3,CASSPQRGNTIYF,TGTGCCAGCTCACCCCAGAGGGGAAACACCATATATTTT
TRBV7-9,TRBD1,TRBJ1-1,CASSPRQGSNTEAFF,TGTGCCAGCAGCCCGCGACAGGGATCGAACACTGAAGCTTTCTTT
TRBV11-2,TRBD2,TRBJ2-7,CASSFSRGEGEQYF,TGTGCCAGCAGCTTTAGCCGGGGGGAGGGCGAGCAGTACTTC
TRBV6-4,TRBD2,TRBJ2-3,CASSDSPSAGGRDTQYF,TGTGCCAGCAGTGACTCCCCTTCGGCGGGAGGGAGAGATACGCAGTATTTT
TRBV30,TRBD2,TRBJ2-7,CAVNEAGDEQYF,TGTGCCGTAAACGAGGCGGGAGACGAGCAGTACTTC
TRBV6-1,TRBD1,TRBJ1-2,CASSEAVGQGTEGYTF,TGTGCCAGCAGTGAGGCCGTTGGACAGGGGACTGAGGGCTACACCTTC
TRBV30,.,TRBJ2-7,CAWSVSGFEQYF,TGTGCCTGGAGTGTCTCGGGGTTCGAGCAGTACTTC
TRBV11-2,.,TRBJ1-2,CASSLASTNYGYTF,TGTGCCAGCAGCTTAGCCAGTACTAACTATGGCTACACCTTC
TRBV6-5,.,TRBJ1-1,CASRATGSTEAFF,TGTGCCAGCAGGGCCACAGGGTCCACTGAAGCTTTCTTT
TRBV25-1,.,TRBJ2-3,CASSPQGYEPQYF,TGTGCCAGCAGTCCTCAGGGTTATGAGCCGCAGTATTTT
TRBV25-1,TRBD1,TRBJ1-5,CASSEGGGGAGQPQHF,TGTGCCAGCAGTGAAGGAGGAGGGGGCGCGGGGCAGCCCCAGCATTTT
TRBV7-9,.,TRBJ1-1,CASKVGGRRSFF,TGTGCCAGCAAGGTCGGGGGGCGACGGTCTTTCTTT
TRBV27,.,TRBJ2-1,CASRNRNEQFF,TGTGCCAGCAGAAACAGGAATGAGCAGTTCTTC
TRBV28,TRBD2,TRBJ2-1,CASRSAGVEGNEQFF,TGTGCCAGCAGATCAGCGGGAGTGGAGGGCAATGAGCAGTTCTTC
TRBV15,TRBD2,TRBJ2-3,CATSRDRLALRSVTQYF,TGTGCCACCAGCAGAGATAGACTAGCGCTCCGTTCGGTTACGCAGTATTTT
TRBV18,TRBD2,TRBJ2-1,CASSGGLAEYNEQFF,TGTGCCAGCTCAGGCGGACTAGCGGAGTACAATGAGCAGTTCTTC
TRBV7-8,TRBD1,TRBJ1-1,CASSMTTGRGSEAFF,TGTGCCAGCAGCATGACGACAGGGCGCGGTTCTGAAGCTTTCTTT
TRBV4-1,TRBD1,TRBJ2-3,CASSQPGTGVKRTDTQYF,TGCGCCAGCAGCCAACCCGGGACAGGGGTAAAGCGCACAGATACGCAGTATTTT
TRBV2,.,TRBJ1-2,CASSADQGYGYTF,TGTGCCAGCAGTGCTGATCAGGGGTATGGCTACACCTTC
TRBV5-1,.,TRBJ1-2,CASSFQAANYGYTF,TGCGCCAGCAGCTTCCAGGCCGCGAACTATGGCTACACCTTC
TRBV15,.,TRBJ2-3,CATSKGGPLTDTQYF,TGTGCCACCAGCAAAGGGGGTCCGCTCACAGATACGCAGTATTTT
TRBV7-3,.,TRBJ2-1,CASSHVGLPIYNEQFF,TGTGCCAGCAGCCACGTGGGGCTACCGATCTACAATGAGCAGTTCTTC
TRBV11-2,TRBD2,TRBJ2-2,CASSLNVATSGNTGELFF,TGTGCCAGCAGCTTAAATGTCGCGACTAGCGGAAACACCGGGGAGCTGTTTTTT
TRBV7-2,TRBD1,TRBJ2-7,CASSSGTGTYEQYF,TGTGCCAGCAGCTCCGGGACAGGGACCTACGAGCAGTACTTC
TRBV5-1,TRBD2,TRBJ2-4,CASSFGNPRLAYKNIQYF,TGCGCCAGCAGCTTTGGAAATCCAAGACTAGCTTACAAAAACATTCAGTACTTC
TRBV30,TRBD2,TRBJ2-3,CGGEREGGTQYF,TGTGGGGGGGAGCGGGAGGGCGGTACGCAGTATTTT
TRBV6-1,.,TRBJ1-1,CASSALTVNTEAFF,TGTGCCAGCAGCGCCTTGACAGTGAACACTGAAGCTTTCTTT